The entry that follows covers one T cell receptor beta chain sequence. Its antigen is as yet unknown. The data originate from a study of blood T cells in healthy people across ages. Study-wide points: Per million T cells, TCR beta diversity dropped about linearly as age rose.

Healthy Caucasian individuals from Russia aged about 6 to 95 served as donors. Sample-barcoded 5' priming and a J-beta primer mix drove a second PCR of about 6 to 12 cycles. A template-switch adaptor containing 12 random nucleotides labeled each cDNA molecule. Each CDR3 protein gets one entry after TCRdb re-called the 5' RACE reads with MiXCR. The sample yields some 790,000 distinct CDR3 sequences, 29% seen once. The receptor comes from a woman over 75 in good health. The sample taken for sequencing was blood.

This CDR3 reads CSASSPDRARYTF. The CDR3, as DNA: TGCAGTGCTAGTAGTCCGGACAGGGCACGCTACACCTTC. The chain combines TRBV20-1 with TRBJ1-2; 8 positions match TRBD1. Germline loops: CDR1 DFQATT, CDR2 SNEGSKA (reference sequence). V gave up 3 bases and J gave up 9 bases; unmatched junction bases: 9. The CDR3 contains 13 residues.